Below, one T cell receptor (beta chain) is given with its context. The data were taken from a study of control samples from healthy donors and cancer patients. Sequencing used immunoSEQ multiplex PCR; TCRdb keeps in-frame clones, though not all of them. The sample lists roughly 130,000 clones, 85% to 95% seen once, with 1.7% in the top ten. CDR3 length: 15 amino acids. The germline V and J ends were trimmed by 8 bases and 0 bases, with 16 bases remaining between them. Germline values: CDR1 MNHEY, CDR2 SVGAGI. The chain couples TRBV6-5 to TRBJ1-1; possible D gene TRBD1, 6 bases. The sequenced sample was PBMCs. The TCR sequence derives from a man aged 45-65 years with head and neck cancer. The CDR3 nucleotides read TGTGCCAGCGGATCTCCGACAGGAATGAACACTGAAGCTTTCTTT. The encoded protein is CASGSPTGMNTEAFF.